This T cell receptor (beta chain) comes out of a study of cytomegalovirus exposure and HLA in healthy donors. General study results and limits: Clonal expansion was found to be greater in HLA-associated TCR beta chains than in equally common others in a later analysis. In a later analysis, donors in an Asian-associated ancestry cluster reportedly had fewer N-insertions in productive TCRs than the cohort mean.

CDR1 is MDHEN, CDR2 SYDVKM, per germline. The CDR3 spans 17 residues. After removal of 6 bases from V and 4 bases from J, the junction contained 13 bases not matched to a gene. PCR involved 60 Vbeta and 13 Jbeta primers. In the original processing: Approximately 11 million of some 80 million unique TCR beta chains were shared, per a later count. Libraries were prepared by immunoSEQ multiplex PCR; TCRdb keeps only in-frame clonotypes and omits some of them. The V and J calls and the clone size are those of that table, but D and trimming were determined from the DNA. This table has some 200,000 clones, 83% appearing once. Regarding this clone: Its antigen is currently unknown.

The study sampled nominally healthy donors, though unrecorded immune exposures were likely. This chain connects TRBV28 to TRBJ1-2; 11 positions agree with TRBD1. Sequencing input: PBMCs. This TCR was sampled from a man aged 50-60 years in good health and CMV-seronegative. The CDR3 DNA follows: TGTGCCAGCAGGGACAGGGGGCAGAGTTCTCGATTCTATGGCTACACCTTC. It translates to CASRDRGQSSRFYGYTF.